This TCR beta chain was identified during a study of T-cell reconstitution after alpha-beta-depleted transplantation in children. A library of TCRbeta sequences, prepared with unique molecular identifiers, was generated. TCRdb reanalysed the PCR reads using MiXCR and keeps one entry per CDR3 protein. The sample lists about a million distinct CDR3 sequences; about 30% were seen once. This CDR3 has 15 residues. The J segment lost 6 bases and the V segment lost 7 bases, leaving 9 bases of the junction unmatched. Points on this clonotype: Its antigen remains unidentified.

Study observations and caveats: Some patients' high day-60 TCRbeta diversity was attributed to recipient cells surviving conditioning. T cells produced anew were the main source of T-cell counts and diversity one year after transplant. Two months or so post-transplant, alpha-beta T cells reportedly derived from several hundred expanded graft clones.

The TCR originated in a boy in the first two years of life who had a stem cell transplant for SCID, so the T cells may come from the graft donor. The chain has TRBV12-3 or TRBV12-4 and TRBJ2-1; 10 positions agree with TRBD2. This sample comprised PBMCs, mostly from graft donor cells, obtained 360 days after TCRalphabeta/CD19-depleted stem cell transplant. The CDR3 DNA reads as TGTGCCAGCAACCTTAGCGGGGGGCCCAGCAATGAGCAGTTCTTC. Protein: CASNLSGGPSNEQFF.